The 5 T cell receptor beta chains given below trace back to one sample, sequenced in a study of shared clonotypes between healthy human individuals (dated by TCRdb to the early 2020s). The library was built by means of the immunoSEQ multiplex PCR assay. TCRdb limited this immuneACCESS table to in-frame rearrangements with V and J called. A share of clones is missing; checked studies link under half to unresolved V genes, and the rest is unexplained. Recorded for this sample are about 1.1 million clones; around 82% of them occurred a single time. The ten most abundant clones make up 0.55% to 0.7% of the sample. The sample consisted of memory CD4+ T cells from PBMCs. This specimen's cell subset or site label, per the study, means: CD45RA-negative fraction. All receptors derive from a man in his late teens or twenties in good health. Some clones in this sample may be carry-over from other donors' samples.

This clone was counted between two and nine times. This chain uses TRBV27 with TRBJ2-3; D not resolved. In germline, CDR1 is MNHEY, CDR2 SMNVEV (reference sequence). With 6 bases removed from V and 1 base from J, the gap between germline ends came to 5 bases. This CDR3 has 12 amino acids. CDR3 sequence reads: CASRLGTDTQYF. The CDR3 DNA follows: TGTGCCAGCAGGCTAGGCACAGATACGCAGTATTTT.

V usage is TRBV7-8 and J usage is TRBJ1-2; D ambiguous. The CDR3 totals 14 residues. V dropped 3 bases and J dropped 3 bases, with 11 bases sitting between them. The germline CDR1 and CDR2 sequences are SGHVS and FQNEAQ. The CDR3 sequence is CASSFEGFDYGYTF. Written as DNA, the CDR3 is TGTGCCAGCAGCTTCGAAGGATTCGACTATGGCTACACCTTC.

There are a few counts of this clone. The chain couples TRBV6-1 to TRBJ2-3; 7 bases agree with TRBD1. The V and J ends lost 1 base and 5 bases, in that order; junction bases with no gene match: 3. This CDR3 comprises 14 residues. Looked up from germline, CDR1 is MNHNS and CDR2 is SASEGT. CDR3 nucleotides: TGTGCCAGCAGTGAAGGTTACAGGGGAGATACGCAGTATTTT. It is translated as CASSEGYRGDTQYF.

This clone showed up just a few times. Its ends do not fully match the called genes, so a read error is possible. The rearrangement links TRBV10-1 to TRBJ2-7; D gene ambiguous. Germline loops: CDR1 WNHNN, CDR2 SYGVQD (reference sequence). This CDR3 has 10 amino acids. The CDR3 DNA follows: TGCGCCAGCAGGTCTCAGAGGATGAACTTC. This codes for CASRSQRMNF.

This clone showed up just a few times. The V call is TRBV6-5, the J call TRBJ1-4; D is perhaps TRBD1 (5 bases). The V gene's germline CDR1 is MNHEY and CDR2 SVGAGI. V lost 0 bases, J lost 8 bases, and 10 bases lay in between. There are 14 residues in the CDR3. This chain's CDR3 is CASSYSGRREKLFF. CDR3 bases: TGTGCCAGCAGTTACTCGGGACGGAGGGAAAAACTGTTTTTT.